What follows describes a single T cell receptor (beta chain). These data belong to a study of shared clonotypes between healthy human individuals. Sequencing was performed with immunoSEQ multiplex PCR; in TCRdb, only in-frame clones are kept and a portion is missing. The profile shows 2 million to 2.5 million clones, approximately 95% of them singletons. This TCR was sampled from a man between 18 and 35 years old in good health. The specimen was naive CD4+ T cells sorted from blood. Described subset: CD45RA+ positively selected.

The CDR3 protein is CAISEETGGSIRGYTF. The CDR3 region has the DNA TGTGCCATCAGTGAGGAAACAGGGGGCTCTATAAGGGGCTACACCTTC. The chain joins TRBV10-3 to TRBJ1-2; TRBD1 agrees at 9 bases. V shed 2 bases, J shed 8 bases, and the junction held 12 bases outside the gene matches. This CDR3 has 16 residues. Germline V gene data show CDR1 as ENHRY and CDR2 as SYGVKD.